The 9 T cell receptor beta chains presented below share a single source sample, sequenced in a study of beta chain features in type 1 diabetes. Study findings and constraints: Researchers report that Type 1 diabetes patients had moderately but significantly shorter TCRB CDR3s across all four CD4+ subsets.

Investigators reverse transcribed all isolated RNA, so they sequenced expressed TCRB transcripts. The table came from immunoSEQ multiplex PCR; TCRdb's copy has only in-frame clones and leaves some out. The table shows fewer than 110,000 clones, with 28% occurring only once. These receptors are not linked to any known antigen. The sequencing sample was made of central memory CD4+ T cells from blood. These receptor sequences come from a woman aged 18 to 35 with type 1 diabetes.

This rearrangement joins TRBV28 to TRBJ2-7, with TRBD1 matching 8 bases. V lost 8 bases and J lost 0; bases outside the gene matches: 3. CDR3 size: 13 residues. The V gene's germline CDR1 is MDHEN and CDR2 SYDVKM. CDR3 sequence: CASSDRGSYEQYF. CDR3 bases: TGTGCCAGCTCCGACAGGGGCTCCTACGAGCAGTACTTC.

This rearrangement joins TRBV12-5 to TRBJ2-1, with D possibly being TRBD2 (6 bases). Trimming stripped 0 bases from V and 10 bases from J, with 10 bases between. Germline values: CDR1 LGHNT, CDR2 FRNRAP. CDR3 length equals 13 residues. The CDR3, as DNA: TGTGCTAGTGGTTTGGTCGGGAGACGAGAGCAGTTCTTC. It encodes CASGLVGRREQFF.

This chain uses TRBV27 with TRBJ2-2; D may be TRBD1 (5 bases). Deletions cut 1 base from V and 4 bases from J, with 10 bases between. The CDR3 consists of 15 residues. Germline V gene data show CDR1 as MNHEY and CDR2 as SMNVEV (reference sequence). The CDR3 DNA follows: TGTGCCAGCAGTTTATGGGGCCCGGGCACCGGGGAGCTGTTTTTT. It encodes CASSLWGPGTGELFF.

V usage is TRBV18 and J usage is TRBJ2-3, with D perhaps TRBD1 (5 bases). Trimming took 3 bases from V and 2 from J, leaving 12 bases between them. Germline V lookup: CDR1 KGHSH, CDR2 LQKENI. There are 15 residues in the CDR3. The CDR3 loop reads CASSPLSGHTDTQYF. The DNA of the CDR3 is TGTGCCAGCTCACCTCTCTCCGGACACACAGATACGCAGTATTTT.

This clone was recorded a few times. The chain carries TRBV28 and TRBJ1-5, with TRBD1 matching 9 bases. The CDR3 covers 15 residues. V trimming: 3 bases; J trimming: 7 bases; junction bases outside the gene matches: 7. Per the germline V gene, CDR1 is MDHEN and CDR2 is SYDVKM. CDR3: CASSLFGTGYQPQHF. The CDR3, as DNA: TGTGCCAGCAGTTTGTTTGGGACAGGGTACCAGCCCCAGCATTTT.

The gene calls are TRBV7-2 and TRBJ1-2, with 10 bases matching TRBD1. Germline V gives CDR1 SGHTA, CDR2 FQGNSA. The CDR3 runs 17 residues. Unmatched junction bases numbered 9, after V lost 1 base and J lost 4 bases. In DNA form, the CDR3 reads TGTGCCAGCAGCTTAGAAGGGACGACAGGGGGCTTCTATGGCTACACCTTC. Amino acid sequence: CASSLEGTTGGFYGYTF.

This sequence joins TRBV11-3 and TRBJ1-1; perhaps TRBD1 as D (6 bases). This CDR3 comprises 13 residues. With 5 bases removed from V and 6 bases from J, the gap between germline ends came to 13 bases. Germline CDR1 reads SGHNT; CDR2 reads YENEEA. CDR3 sequence (DNA): TGTGCCAGCAGCCCGACAGGATCGGCTGAAGCTTTCTTT. Translated: CASSPTGSAEAFF.

This clone was recorded once. The DNA for the CDR3 is TGCGCCAGCAATTTCTTCGGGGAGCTGTTTTTT. It specifies CASNFFGELFF. The chain has TRBV10-2 and TRBJ2-2; D is unresolved. The CDR3 is made up of 11 amino acids. The germline V and J ends were trimmed by 7 bases and 7 bases, with 7 bases remaining between them. Germline V CDR1 and CDR2: WSHSY, SAAADI.

The chain employs TRBV10-3 and TRBJ1-1, with 10 bases identical to TRBD1. J gave up 0 bases and V 2 bases, and 9 bases lay outside the gene matches. The CDR3 contains 18 residues. CDR1 is ENHRY and CDR2 is SYGVKD in the germline V gene. The CDR3 is CAISEGPGQGFMNTEAFF. The CDR3, as DNA: TGTGCCATCAGTGAGGGACCGGGACAGGGGTTTATGAACACTGAAGCTTTCTTT.